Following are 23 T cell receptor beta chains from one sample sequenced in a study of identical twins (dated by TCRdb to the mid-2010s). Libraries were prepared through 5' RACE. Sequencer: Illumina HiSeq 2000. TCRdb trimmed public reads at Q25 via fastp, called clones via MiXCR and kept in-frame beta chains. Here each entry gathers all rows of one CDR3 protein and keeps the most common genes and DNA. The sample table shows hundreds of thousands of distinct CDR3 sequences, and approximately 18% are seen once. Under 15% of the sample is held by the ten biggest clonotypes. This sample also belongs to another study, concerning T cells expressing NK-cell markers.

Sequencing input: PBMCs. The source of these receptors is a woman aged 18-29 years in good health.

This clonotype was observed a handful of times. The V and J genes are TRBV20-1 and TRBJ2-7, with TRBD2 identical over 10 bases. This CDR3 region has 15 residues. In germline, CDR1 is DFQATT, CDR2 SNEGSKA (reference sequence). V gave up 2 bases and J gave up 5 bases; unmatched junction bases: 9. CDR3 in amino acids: CSARIPAGGPHEQYF. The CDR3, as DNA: TGCAGTGCTAGAATCCCAGCGGGAGGGCCCCACGAGCAGTACTTC.

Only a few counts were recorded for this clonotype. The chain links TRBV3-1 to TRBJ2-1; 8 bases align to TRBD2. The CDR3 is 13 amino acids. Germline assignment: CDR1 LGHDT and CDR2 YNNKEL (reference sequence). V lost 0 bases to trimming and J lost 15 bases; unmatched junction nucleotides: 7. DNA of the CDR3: TGTGCCAGCAGCCAAGAAGGAGCGGGAGTACCGTTCTTC. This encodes CASSQEGAGVPFF.

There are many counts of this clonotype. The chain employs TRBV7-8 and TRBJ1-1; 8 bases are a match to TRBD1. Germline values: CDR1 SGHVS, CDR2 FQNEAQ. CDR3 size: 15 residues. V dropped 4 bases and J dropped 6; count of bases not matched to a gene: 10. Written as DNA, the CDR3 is TGTGCCAGCAGCTCCTCAGGGGGCGCGGGGGCTGAAGCTTTCTTT. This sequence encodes CASSSSGGAGAEAFF.

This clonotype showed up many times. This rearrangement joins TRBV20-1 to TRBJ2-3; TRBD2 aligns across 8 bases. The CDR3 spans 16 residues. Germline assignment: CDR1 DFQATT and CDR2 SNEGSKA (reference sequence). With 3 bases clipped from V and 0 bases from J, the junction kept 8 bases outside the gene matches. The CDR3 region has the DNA TGCAGTGCTAGTGTCCGTAGCGGGGAGAGCACAGATACGCAGTATTTT. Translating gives CSASVRSGESTDTQYF.

In DNA form, the CDR3 reads TGTGCCATCAGTACCGGGACTAGCGGGAGTTGGTCCTACAATGAGCAGTTCTTC. It is translated as CAISTGTSGSWSYNEQFF. This chain joins TRBV10-3 and TRBJ2-1; 14 nucleotides match TRBD2. V lost 5 bases to trimming and J lost 1 base; unmatched junction nucleotides: 7. CDR3 size: 18 residues. Germline lookup yields CDR1 ENHRY and CDR2 SYGVKD.

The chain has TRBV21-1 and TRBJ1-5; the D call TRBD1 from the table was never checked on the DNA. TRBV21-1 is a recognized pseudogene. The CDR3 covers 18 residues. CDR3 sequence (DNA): TGTGCCAGCAGCGCAGTAGGGCAGGGGGACTATAGCAATCAGCCCCAGCATTTT. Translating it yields CASSAVGQGDYSNQPQHF.

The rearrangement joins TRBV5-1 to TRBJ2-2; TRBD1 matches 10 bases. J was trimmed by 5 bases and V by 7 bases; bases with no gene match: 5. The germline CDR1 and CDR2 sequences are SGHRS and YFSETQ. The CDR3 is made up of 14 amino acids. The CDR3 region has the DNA TGCGCCAGCTTGCGGACAGGGGGAACCGGGGAGCTGTTTTTT. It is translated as CASLRTGGTGELFF.

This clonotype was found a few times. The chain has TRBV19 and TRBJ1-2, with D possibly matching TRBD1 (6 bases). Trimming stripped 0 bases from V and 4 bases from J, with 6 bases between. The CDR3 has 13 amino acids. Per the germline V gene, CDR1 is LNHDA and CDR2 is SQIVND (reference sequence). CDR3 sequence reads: CASSIDRGYGYTF. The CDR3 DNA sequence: TGTGCCAGTAGTATAGACAGGGGCTATGGCTACACCTTC.

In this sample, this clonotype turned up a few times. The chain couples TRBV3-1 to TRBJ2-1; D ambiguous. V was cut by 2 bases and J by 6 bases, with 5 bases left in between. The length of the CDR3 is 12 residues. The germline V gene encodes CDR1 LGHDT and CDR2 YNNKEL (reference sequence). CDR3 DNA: TGTGCCAGCAGCCAACTAGGCAATGAGCAGTTCTTC. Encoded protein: CASSQLGNEQFF.

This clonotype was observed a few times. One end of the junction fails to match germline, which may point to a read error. CDR3 in DNA: TGTGCCAGCAGTTACGGGCGTCAGTCGGCAGGGAACTCCTTC. It is translated as CASSYGRQSAGNSF. V usage is TRBV6-2 or TRBV6-3 and J usage is TRBJ2-1; a possible D gene is TRBD1 (5 bases). CDR1 and CDR2 from the germline V gene are MNHEY and SVGEGT. This CDR3 has 14 amino acids.

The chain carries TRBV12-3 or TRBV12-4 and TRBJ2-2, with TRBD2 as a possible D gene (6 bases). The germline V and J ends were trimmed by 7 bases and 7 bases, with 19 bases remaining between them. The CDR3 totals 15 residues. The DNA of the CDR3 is TGTGCCAGCATCCCTCCCGGGAGAGTTGGCGGGGAGCTGTTTTTT. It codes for CASIPPGRVGGELFF.

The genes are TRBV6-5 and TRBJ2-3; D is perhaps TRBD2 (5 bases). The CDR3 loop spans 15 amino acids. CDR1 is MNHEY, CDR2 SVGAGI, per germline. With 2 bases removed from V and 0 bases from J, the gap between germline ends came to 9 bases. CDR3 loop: CASSYKGLSTDTQYF. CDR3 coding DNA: TGTGCCAGCAGTTACAAAGGACTTAGCACAGATACGCAGTATTTT.

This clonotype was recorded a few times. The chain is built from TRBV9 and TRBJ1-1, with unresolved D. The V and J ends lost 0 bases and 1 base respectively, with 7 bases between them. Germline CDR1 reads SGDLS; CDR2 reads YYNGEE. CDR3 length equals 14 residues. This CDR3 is CASSVVDGNTEAFF. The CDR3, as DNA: TGTGCCAGCAGCGTAGTGGACGGGAACACTGAAGCTTTCTTT. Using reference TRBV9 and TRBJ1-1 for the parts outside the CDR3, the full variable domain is DSGVTQTPKHLITATGQRVTLRCSPRSGDLSVYWYQQSLDQGLQFLIQYYNGEERAKGNILERFSAQQFPDLHSELNLSSLELGDSALYFCASSVVDGNTEAFFGQGTRLTVV.

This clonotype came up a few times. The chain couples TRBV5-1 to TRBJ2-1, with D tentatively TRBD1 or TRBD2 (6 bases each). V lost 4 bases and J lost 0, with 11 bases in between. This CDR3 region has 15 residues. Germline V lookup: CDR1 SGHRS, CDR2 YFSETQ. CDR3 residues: CASSARGPSYNEQFF. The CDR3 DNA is TGCGCCAGCAGCGCCCGGGGGCCCTCCTACAATGAGCAGTTCTTC.

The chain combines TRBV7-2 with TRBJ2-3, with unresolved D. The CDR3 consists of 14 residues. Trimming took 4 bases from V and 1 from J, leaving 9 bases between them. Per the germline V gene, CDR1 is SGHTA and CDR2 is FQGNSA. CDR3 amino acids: CASSSPKGTDTQYF. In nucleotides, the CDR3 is TGTGCCAGCAGCTCCCCCAAAGGCACAGATACGCAGTATTTT. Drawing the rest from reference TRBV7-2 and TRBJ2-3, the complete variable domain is GAGVSQSPSNKVTEKGKDVELRCDPISGHTALYWYRQSLGQGLEFLIYFQGNSAPDKSGLPSDRFSAERTGGSVSTLTIQRTQQEDSAVYLCASSSPKGTDTQYFGPGTRLTVL.

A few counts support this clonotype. The CDR3 protein is CASSPWASGSQETQYF. The CDR3 region has the DNA TGTGCCAGCAGCCCGTGGGCTAGCGGCAGCCAAGAGACCCAGTACTTC. This sequence joins TRBV9 and TRBJ2-5, with 7 bases identical to TRBD2. CDR1 and CDR2 (germline): SGDLS, YYNGEE. The CDR3 consists of 16 residues. Germline trimming cut 4 bases from V and 1 base from J; bases unmatched to any gene: 10.

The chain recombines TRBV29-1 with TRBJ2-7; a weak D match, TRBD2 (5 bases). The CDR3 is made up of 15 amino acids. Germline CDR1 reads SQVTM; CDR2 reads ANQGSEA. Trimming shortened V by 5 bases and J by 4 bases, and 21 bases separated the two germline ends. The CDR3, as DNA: TGCAGCGTTCCTCGAGCGGCCAGTTACTATTACGAGCAGTACTTC. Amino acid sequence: CSVPRAASYYYEQYF.

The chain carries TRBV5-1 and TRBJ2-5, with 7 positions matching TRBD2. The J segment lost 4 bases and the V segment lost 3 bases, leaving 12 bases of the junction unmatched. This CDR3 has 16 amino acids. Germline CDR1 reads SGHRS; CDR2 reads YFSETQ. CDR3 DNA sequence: TGCGCCAGCAGCTACGAAGCGGGAATCGGGGTAGAGACCCAGTACTTC. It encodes CASSYEAGIGVETQYF.

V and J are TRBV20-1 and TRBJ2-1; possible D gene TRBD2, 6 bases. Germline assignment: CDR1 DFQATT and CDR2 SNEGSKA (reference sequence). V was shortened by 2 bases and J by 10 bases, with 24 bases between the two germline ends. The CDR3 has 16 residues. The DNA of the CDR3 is TGCAGTGCTAGATTCCAACCTGGGACTCCGAGACGGGAGCAGTTCTTC. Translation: CSARFQPGTPRREQFF.

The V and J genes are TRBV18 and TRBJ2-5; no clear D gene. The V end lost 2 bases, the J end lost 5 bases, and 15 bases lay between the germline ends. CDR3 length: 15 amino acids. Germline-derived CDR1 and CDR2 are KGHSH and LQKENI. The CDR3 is CASSPEPLGRETQYF. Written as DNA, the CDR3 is TGTGCCAGCTCACCAGAACCTTTGGGTCGGGAGACCCAGTACTTC.

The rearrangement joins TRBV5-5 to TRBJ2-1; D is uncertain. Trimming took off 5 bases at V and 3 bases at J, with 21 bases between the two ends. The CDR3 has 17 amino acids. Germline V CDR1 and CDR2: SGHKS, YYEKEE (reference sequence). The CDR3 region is CASSSEGARPFYNEQFF. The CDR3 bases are TGTGCCAGCAGTTCGGAAGGAGCGCGCCCATTCTACAATGAGCAGTTCTTC. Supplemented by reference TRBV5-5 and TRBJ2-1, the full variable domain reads DAGVTQSPTHLIKTRGQQVTLRCSPISGHKSVSWYQQVLGQGPQFIFQYYEKEERGRGNFPDRFSARQFPNYSSELNVNALLLGDSALYLCASSSEGARPFYNEQFFGPGTRLTVL.

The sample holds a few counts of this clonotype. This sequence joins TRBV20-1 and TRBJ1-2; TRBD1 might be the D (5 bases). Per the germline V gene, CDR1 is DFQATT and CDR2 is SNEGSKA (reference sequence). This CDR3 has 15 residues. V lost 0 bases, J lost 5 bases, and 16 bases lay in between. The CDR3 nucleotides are TGCAGTGCTAGAGATCGGGTCGGGGCTATATATGGCTACACCTTC. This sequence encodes CSARDRVGAIYGYTF.

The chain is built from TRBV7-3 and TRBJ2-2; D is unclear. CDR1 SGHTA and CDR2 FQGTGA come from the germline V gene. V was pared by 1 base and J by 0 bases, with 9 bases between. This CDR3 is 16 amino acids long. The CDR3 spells CASSLIAVSNTGELFF. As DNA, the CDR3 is TGTGCCAGCAGCTTAATTGCGGTTTCGAACACCGGGGAGCTGTTTTTT. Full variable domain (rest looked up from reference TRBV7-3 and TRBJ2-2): GAGVSQTPSNKVTEKGKYVELRCDPISGHTALYWYRQSLGQGPEFLIYFQGTGAADDSGLPNDRFFAVRPEGSVSTLKIQRTERGDSAVYLCASSLIAVSNTGELFFGEGSRLTVL.